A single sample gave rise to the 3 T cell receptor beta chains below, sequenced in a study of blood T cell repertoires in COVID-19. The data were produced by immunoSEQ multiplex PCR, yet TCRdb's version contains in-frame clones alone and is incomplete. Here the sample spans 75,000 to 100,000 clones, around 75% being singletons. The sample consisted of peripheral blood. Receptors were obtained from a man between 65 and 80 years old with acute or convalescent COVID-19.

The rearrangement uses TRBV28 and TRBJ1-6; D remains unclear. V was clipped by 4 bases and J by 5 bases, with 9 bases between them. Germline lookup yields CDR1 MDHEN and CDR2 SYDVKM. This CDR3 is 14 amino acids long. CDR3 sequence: CASSSRGDNSPLHF. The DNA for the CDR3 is TGTGCCAGCAGTTCTCGGGGTGATAATTCACCCCTCCACTTT.

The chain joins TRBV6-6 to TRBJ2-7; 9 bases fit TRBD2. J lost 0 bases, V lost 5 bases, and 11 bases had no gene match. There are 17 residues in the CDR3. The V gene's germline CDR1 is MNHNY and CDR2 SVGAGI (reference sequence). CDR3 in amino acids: CASSRIPLAGFSYEQYF. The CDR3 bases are TGTGCCAGCAGTCGGATCCCGCTAGCGGGGTTCTCCTACGAGCAGTACTTC.

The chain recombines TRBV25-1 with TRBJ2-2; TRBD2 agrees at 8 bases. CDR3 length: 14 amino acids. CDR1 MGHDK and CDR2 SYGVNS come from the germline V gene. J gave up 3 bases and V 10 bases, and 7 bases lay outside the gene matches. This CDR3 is CATKGLGHTGELFF. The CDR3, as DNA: TGTGCCACCAAGGGACTAGGACACACCGGGGAGCTGTTTTTT.